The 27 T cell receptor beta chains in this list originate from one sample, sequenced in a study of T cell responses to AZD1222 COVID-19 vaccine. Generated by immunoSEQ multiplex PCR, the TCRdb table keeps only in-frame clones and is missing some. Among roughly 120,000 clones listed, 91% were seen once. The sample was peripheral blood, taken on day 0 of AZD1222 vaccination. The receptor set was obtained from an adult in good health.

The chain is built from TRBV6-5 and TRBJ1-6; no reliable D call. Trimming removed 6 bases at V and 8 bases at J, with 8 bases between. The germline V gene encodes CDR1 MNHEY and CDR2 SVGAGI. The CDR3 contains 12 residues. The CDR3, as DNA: TGTGCCAGCAGCAAAAATCATTCACCCCTCCACTTT. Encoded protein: CASSKNHSPLHF.

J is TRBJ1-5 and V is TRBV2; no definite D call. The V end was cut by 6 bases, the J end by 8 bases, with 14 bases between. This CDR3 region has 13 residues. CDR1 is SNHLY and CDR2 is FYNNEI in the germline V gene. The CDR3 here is CASSRRQHEPQHF. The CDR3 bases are TGTGCCAGCAGCCGAAGGCAACATGAGCCCCAGCATTTT.

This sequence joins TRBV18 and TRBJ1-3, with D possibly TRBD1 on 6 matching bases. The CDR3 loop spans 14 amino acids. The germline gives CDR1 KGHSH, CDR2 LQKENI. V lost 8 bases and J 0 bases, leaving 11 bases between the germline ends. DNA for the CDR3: TGTGCCAGCCAGGGGACGGTCTCTGGAAACACCATATATTTT. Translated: CASQGTVSGNTIYF.

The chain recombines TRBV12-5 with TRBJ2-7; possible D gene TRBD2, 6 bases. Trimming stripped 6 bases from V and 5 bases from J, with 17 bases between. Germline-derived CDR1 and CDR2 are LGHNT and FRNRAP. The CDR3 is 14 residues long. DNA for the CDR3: TGTGCTAGTGGCATCCGGGACTCCTTGGACGAGCAGTACTTC. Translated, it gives CASGIRDSLDEQYF.

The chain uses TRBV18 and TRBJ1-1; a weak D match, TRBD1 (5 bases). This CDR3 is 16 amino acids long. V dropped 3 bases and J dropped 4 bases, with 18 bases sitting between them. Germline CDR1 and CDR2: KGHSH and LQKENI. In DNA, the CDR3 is TGTGCCAGCTCACCCGGGACTTTATCTGCGGGCACTGAAGCTTTCTTT. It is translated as CASSPGTLSAGTEAFF.

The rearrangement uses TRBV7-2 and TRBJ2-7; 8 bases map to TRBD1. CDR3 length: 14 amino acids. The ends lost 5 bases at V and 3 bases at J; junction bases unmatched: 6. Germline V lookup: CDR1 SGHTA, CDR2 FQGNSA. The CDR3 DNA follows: TGTGCCAGCAGCAAGGACAGGGAAGGCTACGAGCAGTACTTC. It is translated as CASSKDREGYEQYF.

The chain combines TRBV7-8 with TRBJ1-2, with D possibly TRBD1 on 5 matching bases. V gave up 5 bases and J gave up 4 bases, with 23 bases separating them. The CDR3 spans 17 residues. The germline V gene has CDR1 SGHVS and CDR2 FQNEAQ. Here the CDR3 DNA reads TGTGCCAGCAGCCGTACGGCGTCGGGGCCGGGGATCTATGGCTACACCTTC. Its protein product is CASSRTASGPGIYGYTF.

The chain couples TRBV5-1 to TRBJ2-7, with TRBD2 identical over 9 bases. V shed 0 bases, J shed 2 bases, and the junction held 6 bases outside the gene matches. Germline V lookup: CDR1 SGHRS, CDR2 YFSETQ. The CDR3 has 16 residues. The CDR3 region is CASSLASSGTPYEQYF. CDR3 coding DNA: TGCGCCAGCAGCTTGGCGTCTAGCGGGACCCCCTACGAGCAGTACTTC.

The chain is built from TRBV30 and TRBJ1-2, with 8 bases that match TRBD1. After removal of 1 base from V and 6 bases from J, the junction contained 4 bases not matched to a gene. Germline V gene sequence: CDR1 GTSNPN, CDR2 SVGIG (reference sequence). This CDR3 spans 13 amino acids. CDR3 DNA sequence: TGTGCCTGGAGTGGACTGGACAGGGATGGCTACACCTTC. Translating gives CAWSGLDRDGYTF.

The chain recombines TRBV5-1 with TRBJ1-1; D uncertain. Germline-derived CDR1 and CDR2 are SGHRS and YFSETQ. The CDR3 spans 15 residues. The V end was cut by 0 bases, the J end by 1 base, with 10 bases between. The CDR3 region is CASSLDGLSNTEAFF. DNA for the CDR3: TGCGCCAGCAGCTTGGATGGGTTGTCGAACACTGAAGCTTTCTTT.

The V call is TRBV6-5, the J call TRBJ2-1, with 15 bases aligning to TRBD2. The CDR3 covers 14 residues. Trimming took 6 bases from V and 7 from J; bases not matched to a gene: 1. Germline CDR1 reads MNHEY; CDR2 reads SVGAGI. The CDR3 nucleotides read TGTGCCAGCAGGGGACTAGCGGGGGGTAATGAGCAGTTCTTC. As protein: CASRGLAGGNEQFF.

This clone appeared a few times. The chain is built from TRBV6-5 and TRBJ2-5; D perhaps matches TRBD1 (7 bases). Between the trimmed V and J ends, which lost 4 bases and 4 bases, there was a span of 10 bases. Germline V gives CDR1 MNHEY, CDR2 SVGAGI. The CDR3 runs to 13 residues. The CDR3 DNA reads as TGTGCCAGCAGTTGGCAGGGGGGAGAGACCCAGTACTTC. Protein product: CASSWQGGETQYF.

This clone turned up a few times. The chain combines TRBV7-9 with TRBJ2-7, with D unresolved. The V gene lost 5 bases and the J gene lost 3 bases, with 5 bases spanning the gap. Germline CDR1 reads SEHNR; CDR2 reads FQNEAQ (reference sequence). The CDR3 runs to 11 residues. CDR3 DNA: TGTGCCAGCAGCCAGTACTACGAGCAGTACTTC. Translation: CASSQYYEQYF.

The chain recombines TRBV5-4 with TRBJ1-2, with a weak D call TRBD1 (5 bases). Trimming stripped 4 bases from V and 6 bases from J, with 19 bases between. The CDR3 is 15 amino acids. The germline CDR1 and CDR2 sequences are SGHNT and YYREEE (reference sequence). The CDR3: CASSPDLRDAHGYTF. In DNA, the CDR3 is TGTGCCAGCAGCCCTGACCTTCGGGACGCGCATGGCTACACCTTC.

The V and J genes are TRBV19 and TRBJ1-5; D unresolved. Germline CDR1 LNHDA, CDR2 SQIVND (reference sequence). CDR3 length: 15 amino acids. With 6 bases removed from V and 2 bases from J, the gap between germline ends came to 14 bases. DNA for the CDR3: TGTGCCAGTAGCCTCACCTTGAGGGGCAATCAGCCCCAGCATTTT. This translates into CASSLTLRGNQPQHF.

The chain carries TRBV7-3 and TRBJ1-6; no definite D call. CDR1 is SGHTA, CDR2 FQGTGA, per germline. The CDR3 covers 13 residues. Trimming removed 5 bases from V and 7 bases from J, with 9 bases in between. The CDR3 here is CASSPSWNSPLHF. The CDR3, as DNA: TGTGCCAGCAGCCCTAGTTGGAATTCACCCCTCCACTTT. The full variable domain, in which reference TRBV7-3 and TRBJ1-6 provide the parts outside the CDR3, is GAGVSQTPSNKVTEKGKYVELRCDPISGHTALYWYRQSLGQGPEFLIYFQGTGAADDSGLPNDRFFAVRPEGSVSTLKIQRTERGDSAVYLCASSPSWNSPLHFGNGTRLTVT.

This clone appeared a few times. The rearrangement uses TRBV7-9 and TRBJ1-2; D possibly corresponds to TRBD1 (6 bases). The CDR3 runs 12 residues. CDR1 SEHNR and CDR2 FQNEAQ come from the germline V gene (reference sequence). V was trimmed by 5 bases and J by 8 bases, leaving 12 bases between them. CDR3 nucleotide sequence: TGTGCCAGCAGCCCAGGGGATCGCGGCTACACCTTC. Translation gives CASSPGDRGYTF. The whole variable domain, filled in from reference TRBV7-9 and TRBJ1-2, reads DTGVSQNPRHKITKRGQNVTFRCDPISEHNRLYWYRQTLGQGPEFLTYFQNEAQLEKSRLLSDRFSAERPKGSFSTLEIQRTEQGDSAMYLCASSPGDRGYTFGSGTRLTVV.

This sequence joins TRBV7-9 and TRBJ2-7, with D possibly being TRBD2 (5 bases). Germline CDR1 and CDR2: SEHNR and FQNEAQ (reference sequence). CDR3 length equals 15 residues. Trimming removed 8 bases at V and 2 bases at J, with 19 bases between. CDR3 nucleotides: TGTGCCAGCCCCGGCCGACTAATTAGCACCTACGAGCAGTACTTC. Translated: CASPGRLISTYEQYF.

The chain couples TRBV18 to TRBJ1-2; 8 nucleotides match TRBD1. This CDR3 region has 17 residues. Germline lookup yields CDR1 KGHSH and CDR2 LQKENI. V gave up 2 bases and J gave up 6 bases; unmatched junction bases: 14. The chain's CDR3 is CASSPMTGATRDHGYTF. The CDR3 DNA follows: TGTGCCAGCTCACCAATGACAGGGGCCACGAGGGATCATGGCTACACCTTC.

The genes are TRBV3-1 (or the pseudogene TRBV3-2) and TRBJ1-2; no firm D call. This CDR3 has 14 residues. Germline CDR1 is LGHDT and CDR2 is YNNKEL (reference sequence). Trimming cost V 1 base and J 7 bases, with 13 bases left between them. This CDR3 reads CASSQVNRRSGYTF. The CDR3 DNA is TGTGCCAGCAGCCAAGTCAACCGGCGCTCTGGCTACACCTTC.

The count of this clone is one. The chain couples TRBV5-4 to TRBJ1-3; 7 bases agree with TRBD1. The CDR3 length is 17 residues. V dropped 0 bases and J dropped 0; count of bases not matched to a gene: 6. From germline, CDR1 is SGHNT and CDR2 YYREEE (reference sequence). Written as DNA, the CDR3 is TGTGCCAGCAGCTTGGGACAGGGCCTTGGCTCTGGAAACACCATATATTTT. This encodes CASSLGQGLGSGNTIYF.

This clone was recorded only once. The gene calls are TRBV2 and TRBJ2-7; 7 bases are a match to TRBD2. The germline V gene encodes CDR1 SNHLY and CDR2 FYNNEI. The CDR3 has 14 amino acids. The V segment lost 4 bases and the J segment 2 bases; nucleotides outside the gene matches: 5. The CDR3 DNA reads TGTGCCAGCAGTGCCGGACTAGGCGCCTACGAGCAGTACTTC. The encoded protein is CASSAGLGAYEQYF.

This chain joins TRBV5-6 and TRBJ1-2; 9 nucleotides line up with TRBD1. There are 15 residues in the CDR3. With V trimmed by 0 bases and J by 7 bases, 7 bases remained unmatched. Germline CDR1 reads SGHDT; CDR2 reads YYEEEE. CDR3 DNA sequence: TGTGCCAGCAGCTTGGGGCCTACAGGGGGCGTTGGCTACACCTTC. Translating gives CASSLGPTGGVGYTF. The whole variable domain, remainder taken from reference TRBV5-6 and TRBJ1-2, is DAGVTQSPTHLIKTRGQQVTLRCSPKSGHDTVSWYQQALGQGPQFIFQYYEEEERQRGNFPDRFSGHQFPNYSSELNVNALLLGDSALYLCASSLGPTGGVGYTFGSGTRLTVV.

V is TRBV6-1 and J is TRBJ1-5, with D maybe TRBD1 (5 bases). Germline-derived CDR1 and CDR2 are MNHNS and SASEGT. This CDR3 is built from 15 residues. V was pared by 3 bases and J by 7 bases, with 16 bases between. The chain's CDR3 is CASSDQGRVGQPQHF. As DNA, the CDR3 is TGTGCCAGCAGTGACCAGGGTCGAGTTGGGCAGCCCCAGCATTTT.

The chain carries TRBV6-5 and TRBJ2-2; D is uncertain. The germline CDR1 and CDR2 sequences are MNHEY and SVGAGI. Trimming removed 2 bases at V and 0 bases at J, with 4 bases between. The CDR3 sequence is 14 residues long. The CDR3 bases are TGTGCCAGCAGTTACAGGGCGAACACCGGGGAGCTGTTTTTT. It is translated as CASSYRANTGELFF.

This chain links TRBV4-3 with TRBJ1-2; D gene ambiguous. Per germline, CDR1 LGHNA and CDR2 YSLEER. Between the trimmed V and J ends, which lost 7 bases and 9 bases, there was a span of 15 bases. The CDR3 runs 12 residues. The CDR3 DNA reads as TGCGCCAGCACGGCGGGCTCTGGAAGCTACACCTTC. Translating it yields CASTAGSGSYTF.

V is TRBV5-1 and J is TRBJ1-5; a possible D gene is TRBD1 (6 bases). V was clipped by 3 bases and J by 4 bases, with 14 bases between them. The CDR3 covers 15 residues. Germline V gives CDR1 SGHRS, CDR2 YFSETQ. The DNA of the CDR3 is TGCGCCAGCAGCTACACCACAGGGCCAAATCAGCCCCAGCATTTT. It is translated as CASSYTTGPNQPQHF.